This entry describes one T cell receptor beta chain. Antigen unknown. The data stem from a study of cytomegalovirus exposure and HLA in healthy donors. General study points: TCR beta sequences reportedly predicted most subjects' HLA-A and HLA-B alleles accurately. A later analysis showed HLA-associated TCR beta chains outstripping equally common others in clonal expansion. The study put under 200 TCR beta chains on its list as cytomegalovirus-associated.

13 Jbeta primers and 60 Vbeta primers were used for the PCR. Profiled with immunoSEQ multiplex PCR; TCRdb holds only in-frame clones, not every one. This repertoire shows 60,000 to 75,000 clones, roughly three quarters found once; its top ten account for about 2.7%. Sequencing was performed on PBMCs. This TCR was sampled from a woman under 40 in good health and CMV-seronegative.

DNA of the CDR3: TGTGCCAGCAGCTTAGTGGGCTTAGGCACAGATACGCAGTATTTT. Protein sequence: CASSLVGLGTDTQYF. J is TRBJ2-3 and V is TRBV7-9; no reliable D call. This CDR3 comprises 15 residues. With 1 base removed from V and 1 base from J, the gap between germline ends came to 9 bases. CDR1 is SEHNR and CDR2 is FQNEAQ in the germline V gene (reference sequence).